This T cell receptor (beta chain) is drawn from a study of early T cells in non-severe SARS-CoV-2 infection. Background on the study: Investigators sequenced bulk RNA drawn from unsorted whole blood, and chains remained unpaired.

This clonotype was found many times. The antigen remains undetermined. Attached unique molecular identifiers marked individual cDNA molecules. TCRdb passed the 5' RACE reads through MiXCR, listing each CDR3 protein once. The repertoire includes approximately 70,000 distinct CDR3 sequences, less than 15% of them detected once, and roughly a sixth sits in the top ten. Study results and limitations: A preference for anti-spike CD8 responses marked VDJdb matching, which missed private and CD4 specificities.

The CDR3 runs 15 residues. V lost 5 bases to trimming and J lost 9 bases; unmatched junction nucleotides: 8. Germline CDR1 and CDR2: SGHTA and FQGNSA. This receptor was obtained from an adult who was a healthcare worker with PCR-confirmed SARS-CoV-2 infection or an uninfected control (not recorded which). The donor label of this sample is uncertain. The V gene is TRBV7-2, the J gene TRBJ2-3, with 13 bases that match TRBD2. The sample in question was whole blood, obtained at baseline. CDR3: CASSRGLAGPGTQYF. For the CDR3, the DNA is TGTGCCAGCAGCCGGGGACTAGCGGGACCAGGAACGCAGTATTTT. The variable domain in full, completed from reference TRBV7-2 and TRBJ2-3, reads GAGVSQSPSNKVTEKGKDVELRCDPISGHTALYWYRQSLGQGLEFLIYFQGNSAPDKSGLPSDRFSAERTGGSVSTLTIQRTQQEDSAVYLCASSRGLAGPGTQYFGPGTRLTVL.